The present TCR beta chain was sequenced within a study of early T cells in non-severe SARS-CoV-2 infection. Study at large: From unsorted whole blood, bulk RNA was sequenced, and the chains remained unpaired. Findings of the study overall: Private and CD4 specificities were missed by VDJdb matching, which favored anti-spike CD8 responses.

The CDR3 extends over 13 amino acids. CDR1 and CDR2 from the germline V gene are LNHDA and SQIVND (reference sequence). Trimming removed 5 bases at V and 5 bases at J, with 11 bases between. As to this clonotype: The antigen remains undetermined.

Unique molecular identifiers were affixed to single, distinct cDNA molecules. TCRdb processed the 5' RACE reads anew with MiXCR; each CDR3 protein has one entry. This table has about 44,000 distinct CDR3 sequences, roughly 23% appearing once. The sample consisted of whole blood, taken at baseline. J is TRBJ2-3 and V is TRBV19, with D perhaps given as TRBD1 or TRBD2 (5 bases each). The receptor's source is an adult who was a healthcare worker with PCR-confirmed SARS-CoV-2 infection or an uninfected control (not recorded which). CDR3 region: CASSDGAGDTQYF. The CDR3 DNA reads as TGTGCCAGTAGTGACGGGGCTGGAGATACGCAGTATTTT.